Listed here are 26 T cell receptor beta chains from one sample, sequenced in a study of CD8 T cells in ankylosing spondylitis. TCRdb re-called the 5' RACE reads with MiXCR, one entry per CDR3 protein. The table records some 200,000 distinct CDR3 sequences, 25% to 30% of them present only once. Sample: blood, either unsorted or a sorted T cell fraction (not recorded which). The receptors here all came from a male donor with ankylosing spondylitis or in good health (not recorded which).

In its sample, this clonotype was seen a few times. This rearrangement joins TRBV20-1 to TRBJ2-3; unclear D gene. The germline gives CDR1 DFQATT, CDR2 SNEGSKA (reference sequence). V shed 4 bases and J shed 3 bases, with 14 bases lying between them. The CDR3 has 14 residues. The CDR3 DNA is TGCAGTGCTACCCATACTACCCAAACAGATACGCAGTATTTT. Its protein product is CSATHTTQTDTQYF.

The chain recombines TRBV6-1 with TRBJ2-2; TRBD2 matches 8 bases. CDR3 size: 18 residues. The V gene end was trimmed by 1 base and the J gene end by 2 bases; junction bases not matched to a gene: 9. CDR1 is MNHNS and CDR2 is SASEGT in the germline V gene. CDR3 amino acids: CASSEGLAQRRNTGELFF. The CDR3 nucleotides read TGTGCCAGCAGTGAAGGACTAGCGCAGAGACGTAACACCGGGGAGCTGTTTTTT.

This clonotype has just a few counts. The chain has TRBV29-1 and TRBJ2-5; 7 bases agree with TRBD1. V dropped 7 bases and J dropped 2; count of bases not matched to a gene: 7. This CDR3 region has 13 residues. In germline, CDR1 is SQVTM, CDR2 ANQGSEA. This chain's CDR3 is CSAATGQQETQYF. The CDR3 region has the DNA TGCAGCGCCGCGACAGGGCAACAAGAGACCCAGTACTTC.

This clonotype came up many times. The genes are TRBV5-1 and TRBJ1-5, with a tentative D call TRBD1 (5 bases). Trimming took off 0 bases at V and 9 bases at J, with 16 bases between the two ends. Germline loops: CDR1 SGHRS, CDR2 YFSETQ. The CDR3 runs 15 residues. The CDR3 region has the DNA TGCGCCAGCAGCTTGGATGGGCGCGGGGGTGGGCCCCAGCATTTT. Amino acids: CASSLDGRGGGPQHF.

CDR3 region: CASSRTTGGTDTQYF. CDR3 DNA: TGCGCCAGCAGCCGAACGACAGGGGGCACAGATACGCAGTATTTT. The chain combines TRBV5-1 with TRBJ2-3; 8 bases align to TRBD1. Germline V gene data show CDR1 as SGHRS and CDR2 as YFSETQ. The trim removed 4 bases at V and 1 base at J, leaving 5 bases unmatched. This CDR3 comprises 15 residues.

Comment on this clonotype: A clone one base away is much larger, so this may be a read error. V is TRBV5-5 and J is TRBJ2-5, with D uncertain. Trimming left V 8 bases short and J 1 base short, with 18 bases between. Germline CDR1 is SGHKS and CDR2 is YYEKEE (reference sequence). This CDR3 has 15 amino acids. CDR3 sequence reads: CASIPVGSTQETQYF. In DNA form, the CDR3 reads TGTGCCAGTATCCCTGTTGGCAGCACCCAAGAGACCCAGTACTTC.

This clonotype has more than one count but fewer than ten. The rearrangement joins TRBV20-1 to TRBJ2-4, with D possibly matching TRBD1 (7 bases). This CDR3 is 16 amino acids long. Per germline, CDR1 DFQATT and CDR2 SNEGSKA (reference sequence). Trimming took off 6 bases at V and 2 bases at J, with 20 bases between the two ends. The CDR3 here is CSAKRGTDNSKNIQYF. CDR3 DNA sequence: TGCAGTGCCAAACGGGGGACAGATAATTCCAAAAACATTCAGTACTTC.

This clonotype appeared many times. The CDR3 reads CASRKRTGGTYEQYF. The CDR3 region has the DNA TGTGCCAGCAGAAAACGGACAGGGGGTACCTACGAGCAGTACTTC. V usage is TRBV6-1 and J usage is TRBJ2-7; 10 nucleotides line up with TRBD1. Per the germline V gene, CDR1 is MNHNS and CDR2 is SASEGT. Losses at the gene ends were 6 bases for V and 2 bases for J; bases not matched to a gene: 7. The CDR3 covers 15 residues.

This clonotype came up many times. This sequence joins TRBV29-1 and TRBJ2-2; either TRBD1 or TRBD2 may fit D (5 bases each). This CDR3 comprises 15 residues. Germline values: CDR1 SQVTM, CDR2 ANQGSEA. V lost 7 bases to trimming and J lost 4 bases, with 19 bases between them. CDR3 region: CSARPGTATTGELFF. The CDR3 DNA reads TGCAGCGCCCGACCCGGGACGGCGACCACCGGGGAGCTGTTTTTT.

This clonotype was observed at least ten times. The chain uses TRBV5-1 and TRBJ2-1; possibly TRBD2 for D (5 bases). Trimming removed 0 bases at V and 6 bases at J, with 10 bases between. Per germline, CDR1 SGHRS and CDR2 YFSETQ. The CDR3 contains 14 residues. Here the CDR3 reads CASSLAGLPNEQFF. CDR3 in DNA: TGCGCCAGCAGCTTGGCCGGACTTCCCAATGAGCAGTTCTTC.

This chain's CDR3 is CASSYDRGVGTRNIQYF. The CDR3 DNA is TGTGCCAGCAGTTATGACAGGGGGGTCGGTACGAGAAACATTCAGTACTTC. This chain links TRBV5-6 with TRBJ2-4, with 9 nucleotides matching TRBD1. Germline CDR1 SGHDT, CDR2 YYEEEE. V was clipped by 5 bases and J by 6 bases; unmatched bases: 15. This CDR3 is built from 17 residues.

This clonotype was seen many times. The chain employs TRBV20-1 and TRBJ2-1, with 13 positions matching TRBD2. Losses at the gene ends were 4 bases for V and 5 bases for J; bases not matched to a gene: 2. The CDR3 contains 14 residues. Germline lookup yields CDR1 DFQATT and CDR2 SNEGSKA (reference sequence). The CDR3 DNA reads TGCAGTGCTAAGGGACTAGCGGGGAACAATGAGCAGTTCTTC. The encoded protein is CSAKGLAGNNEQFF.

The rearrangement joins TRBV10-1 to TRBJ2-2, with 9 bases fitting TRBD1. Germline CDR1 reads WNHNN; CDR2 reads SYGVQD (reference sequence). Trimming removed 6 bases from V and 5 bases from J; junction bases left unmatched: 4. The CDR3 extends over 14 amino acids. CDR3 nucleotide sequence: TGCGCCAGCAGCCGGGACAGGGTAACCGGGGAGCTGTTTTTT. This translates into CASSRDRVTGELFF.

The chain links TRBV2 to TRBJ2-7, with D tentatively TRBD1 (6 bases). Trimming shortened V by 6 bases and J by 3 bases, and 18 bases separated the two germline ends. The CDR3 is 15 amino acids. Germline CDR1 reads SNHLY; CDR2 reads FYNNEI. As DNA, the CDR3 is TGTGCCAGCAGCTCCGACCCGAGGGGGAGCTACGAGCAGTACTTC. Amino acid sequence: CASSSDPRGSYEQYF.

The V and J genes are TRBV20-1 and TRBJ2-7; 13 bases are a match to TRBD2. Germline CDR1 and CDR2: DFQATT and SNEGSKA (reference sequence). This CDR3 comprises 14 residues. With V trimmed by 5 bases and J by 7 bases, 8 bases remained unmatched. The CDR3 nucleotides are TGCAGTGCTGGGACTAGCGGGACTCTGGGGGAGCAGTACTTC. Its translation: CSAGTSGTLGEQYF.

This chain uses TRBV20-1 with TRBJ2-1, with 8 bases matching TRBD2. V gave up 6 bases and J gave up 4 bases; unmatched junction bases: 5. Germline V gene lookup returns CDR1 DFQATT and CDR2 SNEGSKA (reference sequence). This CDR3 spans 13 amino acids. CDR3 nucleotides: TGCAGTGCCGGTAGCGGGAATTACAATGAGCAGTTCTTC. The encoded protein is CSAGSGNYNEQFF.

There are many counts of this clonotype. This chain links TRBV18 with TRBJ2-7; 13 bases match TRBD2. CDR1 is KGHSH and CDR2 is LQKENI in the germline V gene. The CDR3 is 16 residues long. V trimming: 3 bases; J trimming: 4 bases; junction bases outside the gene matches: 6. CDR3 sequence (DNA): TGTGCCAGCTCACCCTCCGGGACTAGCGGGACTTACGAGCAGTACTTC. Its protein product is CASSPSGTSGTYEQYF.

The DNA for the CDR3 is TGCAGCGTTGAGAGCGTGAGCTACGAGCAGTACTTC. Translated: CSVESVSYEQYF. The chain combines TRBV29-1 with TRBJ2-7; D is unresolved. The CDR3 extends over 12 amino acids. The V and J ends lost 3 bases and 3 bases respectively, with 9 bases between them. Germline lookup yields CDR1 SQVTM and CDR2 ANQGSEA.

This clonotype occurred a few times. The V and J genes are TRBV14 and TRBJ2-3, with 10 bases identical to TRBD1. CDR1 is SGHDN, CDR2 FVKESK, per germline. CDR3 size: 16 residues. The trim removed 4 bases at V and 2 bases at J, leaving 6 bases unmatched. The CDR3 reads CASSPWTGGDTDTQYF. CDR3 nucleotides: TGTGCCAGCAGCCCCTGGACAGGGGGGGACACAGATACGCAGTATTTT.

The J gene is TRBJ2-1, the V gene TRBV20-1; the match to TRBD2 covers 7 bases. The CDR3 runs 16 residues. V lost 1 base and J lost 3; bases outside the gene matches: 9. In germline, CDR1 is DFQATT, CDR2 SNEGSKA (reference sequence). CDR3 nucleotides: TGCAGTGCTAGAGTTGACCTAGCGGAGTACTACAATGAGCAGTTCTTC. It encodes CSARVDLAEYYNEQFF.

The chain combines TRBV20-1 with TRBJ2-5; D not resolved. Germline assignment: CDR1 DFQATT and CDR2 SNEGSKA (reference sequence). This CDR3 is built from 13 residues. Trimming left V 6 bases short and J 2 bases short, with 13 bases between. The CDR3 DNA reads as TGCAGTGCCAGAAGGACGGCACAAGAGACCCAGTACTTC. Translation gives CSARRTAQETQYF.

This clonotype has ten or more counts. The DNA of the CDR3 is TGCGCCAGCAGCAGACTCGGACAGGGTTCCTACAATGAGCAGTTCTTC. As protein: CASSRLGQGSYNEQFF. The V and J genes are TRBV5-1 and TRBJ2-1; 8 bases fit TRBD1. The CDR3 has 16 amino acids. Germline V gene sequence: CDR1 SGHRS, CDR2 YFSETQ. J gave up 1 base and V 4 bases, and 7 bases lay outside the gene matches.

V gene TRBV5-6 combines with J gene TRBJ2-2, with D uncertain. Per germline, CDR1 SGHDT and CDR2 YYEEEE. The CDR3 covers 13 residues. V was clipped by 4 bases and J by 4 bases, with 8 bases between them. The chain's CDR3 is CASSPDTTGELFF. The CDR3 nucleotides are TGTGCCAGCAGCCCAGACACCACCGGGGAGCTGTTTTTT.

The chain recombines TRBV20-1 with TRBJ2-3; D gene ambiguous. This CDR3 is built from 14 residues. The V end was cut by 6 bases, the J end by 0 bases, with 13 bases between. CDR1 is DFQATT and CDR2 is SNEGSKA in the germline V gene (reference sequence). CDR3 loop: CSAMRVRSTDTQYF. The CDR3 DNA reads TGCAGTGCCATGCGTGTCCGGAGCACAGATACGCAGTATTTT.

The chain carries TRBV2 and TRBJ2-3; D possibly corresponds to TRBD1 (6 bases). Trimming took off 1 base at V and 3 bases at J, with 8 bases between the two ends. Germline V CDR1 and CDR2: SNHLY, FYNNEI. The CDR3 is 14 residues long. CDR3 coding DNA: TGTGCCAGCAGTGAAGACAGGGTAACAGATACGCAGTATTTT. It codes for CASSEDRVTDTQYF.

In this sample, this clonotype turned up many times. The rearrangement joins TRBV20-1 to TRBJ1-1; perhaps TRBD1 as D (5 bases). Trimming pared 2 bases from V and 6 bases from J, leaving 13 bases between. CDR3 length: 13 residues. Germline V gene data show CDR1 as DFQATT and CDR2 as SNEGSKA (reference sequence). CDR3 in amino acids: CSARMSGRAEAFF. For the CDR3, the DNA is TGCAGTGCTAGAATGTCTGGCAGGGCTGAAGCTTTCTTT.